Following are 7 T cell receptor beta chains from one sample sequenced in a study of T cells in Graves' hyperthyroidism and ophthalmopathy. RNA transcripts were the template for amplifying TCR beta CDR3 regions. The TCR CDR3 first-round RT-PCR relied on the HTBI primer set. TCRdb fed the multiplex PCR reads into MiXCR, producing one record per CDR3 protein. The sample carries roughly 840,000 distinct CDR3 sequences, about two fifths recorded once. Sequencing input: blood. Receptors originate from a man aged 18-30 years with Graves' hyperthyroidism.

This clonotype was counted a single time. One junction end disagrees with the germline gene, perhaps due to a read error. The CDR3 protein is CATSEGSGGPIYTF. The CDR3 DNA follows: TGTGCCACCAGTGAAGGATCGGGAGGGCCCATTTACACCTTC. This rearrangement joins TRBV6-1 to TRBJ1-2; D gene uncertain. The CDR3 sequence is 14 residues long. Germline CDR1 MNHNS, CDR2 SASEGT.

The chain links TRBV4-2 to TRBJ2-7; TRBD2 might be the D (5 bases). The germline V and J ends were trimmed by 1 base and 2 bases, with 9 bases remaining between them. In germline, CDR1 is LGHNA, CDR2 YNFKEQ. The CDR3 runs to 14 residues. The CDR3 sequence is CASSQGTYTYEQYF. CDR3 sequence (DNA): TGTGCCAGCAGCCAAGGGACTTACACCTACGAGCAGTACTTC.

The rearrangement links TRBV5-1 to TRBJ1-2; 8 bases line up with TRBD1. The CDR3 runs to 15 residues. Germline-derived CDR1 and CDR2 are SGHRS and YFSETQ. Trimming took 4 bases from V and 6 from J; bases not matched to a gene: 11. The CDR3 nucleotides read TGCGCCAGCAGCGTTTCGACAGGGGAGGTTGATGGCTACACCTTC. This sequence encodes CASSVSTGEVDGYTF.

The CDR3 sequence: CASRDDRGDQPQYF. The CDR3 region has the DNA TGTGCCAGCAGGGATGACAGGGGTGATCAGCCCCAGTACTTC. This chain joins TRBV12-3 or TRBV12-4 and TRBJ2-5; 8 bases line up with TRBD1. Trimming removed 6 bases from V and 9 bases from J; junction bases left unmatched: 12. CDR3 size: 14 residues.

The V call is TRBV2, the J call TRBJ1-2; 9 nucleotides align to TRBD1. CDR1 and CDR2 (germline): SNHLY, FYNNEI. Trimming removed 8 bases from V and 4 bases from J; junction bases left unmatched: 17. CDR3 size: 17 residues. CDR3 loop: CASRLGEAGQGGYGYTF. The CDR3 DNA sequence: TGTGCCAGCCGATTGGGGGAAGCGGGACAGGGTGGCTATGGCTACACCTTC.

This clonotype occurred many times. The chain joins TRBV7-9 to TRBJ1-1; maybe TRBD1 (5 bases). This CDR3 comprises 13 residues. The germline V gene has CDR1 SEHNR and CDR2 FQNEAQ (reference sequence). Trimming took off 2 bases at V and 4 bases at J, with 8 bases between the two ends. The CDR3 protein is CASSLPGTTEAFF. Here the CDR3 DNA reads TGTGCCAGCAGCTTACCCGGGACCACTGAAGCTTTCTTT.

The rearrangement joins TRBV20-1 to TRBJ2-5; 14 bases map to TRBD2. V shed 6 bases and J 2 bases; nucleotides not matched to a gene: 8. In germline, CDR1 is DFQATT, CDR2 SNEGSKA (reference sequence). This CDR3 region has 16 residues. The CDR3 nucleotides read TGCAGTGCCCGACTAGCGGGGGGGCTCGGGCAAGAGACCCAGTACTTC. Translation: CSARLAGGLGQETQYF.